This note documents a single TCR beta chain sequence. Its specificity is not known. All the patients suffered relapse after autologous stem cell transplantation, and brentuximab vedotin exposure differed. The data stem from a study of PD-1 blockade in classical Hodgkin lymphoma. Trimming left V 1 base short and J 0 bases short, with 4 bases between. There are 15 residues in the CDR3. Germline V CDR1 and CDR2: MGHRA, YSYEKL. Sequenced by immunoSEQ multiplex PCR; TCRdb stores in-frame clones only, minus some. The table lists about 21,000 clones, about 63% of them singletons. Study results and limitations: Compared with baseline, CD4+ but not CD8+ TCR diversity had risen significantly by C4D1.

This clonotype was sampled from a human donor with classical Hodgkin lymphoma. Sample: peripheral blood mononuclear cells (PBMCs), taken at baseline. The rearrangement uses TRBV4-1 and TRBJ2-6; no clear D. CDR3 coding DNA: TGCGCCAGCAGCCAAGTGGGCTCTGGGGCCAACGTCCTGACTTTC. Its translation is CASSQVGSGANVLTF.